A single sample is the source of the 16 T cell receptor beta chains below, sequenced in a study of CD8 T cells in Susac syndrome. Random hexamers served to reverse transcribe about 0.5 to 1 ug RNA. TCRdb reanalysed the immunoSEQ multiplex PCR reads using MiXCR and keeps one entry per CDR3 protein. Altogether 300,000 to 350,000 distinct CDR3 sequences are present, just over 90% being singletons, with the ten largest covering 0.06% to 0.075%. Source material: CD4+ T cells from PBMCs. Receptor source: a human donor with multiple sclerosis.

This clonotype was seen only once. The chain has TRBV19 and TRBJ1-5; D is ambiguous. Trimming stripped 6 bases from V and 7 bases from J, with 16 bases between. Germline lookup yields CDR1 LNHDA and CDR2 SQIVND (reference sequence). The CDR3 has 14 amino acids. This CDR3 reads CASREGWPEQPQHF. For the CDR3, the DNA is TGTGCCAGTAGAGAAGGCTGGCCGGAACAGCCCCAGCATTTT. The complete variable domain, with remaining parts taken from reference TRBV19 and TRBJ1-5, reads DGGITQSPKYLFRKEGQNVTLSCEQNLNHDAMYWYRQDPGQGLRLIYYSQIVNDFQKGDIAEGYSVSREKKESFPLTVTSAQKNPTAFYLCASREGWPEQPQHFGDGTRLSIL.

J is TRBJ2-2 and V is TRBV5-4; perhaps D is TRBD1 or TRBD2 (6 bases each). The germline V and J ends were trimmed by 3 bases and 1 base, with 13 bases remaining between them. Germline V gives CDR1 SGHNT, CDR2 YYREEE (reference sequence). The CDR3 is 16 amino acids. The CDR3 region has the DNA TGTGCCAGCAGCTCCCAGGGGACTCTGAACACCGGGGAGCTGTTTTTT. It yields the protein CASSSQGTLNTGELFF.

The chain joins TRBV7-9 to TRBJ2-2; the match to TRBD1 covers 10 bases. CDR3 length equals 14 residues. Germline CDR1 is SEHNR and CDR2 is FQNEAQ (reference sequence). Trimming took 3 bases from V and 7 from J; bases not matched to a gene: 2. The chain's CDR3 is CASSFGDRGGELFF. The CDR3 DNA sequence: TGTGCCAGCAGCTTCGGGGACAGGGGCGGGGAGCTGTTTTTT. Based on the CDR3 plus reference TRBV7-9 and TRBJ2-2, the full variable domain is DTGVSQNPRHKITKRGQNVTFRCDPISEHNRLYWYRQTLGQGPEFLTYFQNEAQLEKSRLLSDRFSAERPKGSFSTLEIQRTEQGDSAMYLCASSFGDRGGELFFGEGSRLTVL.

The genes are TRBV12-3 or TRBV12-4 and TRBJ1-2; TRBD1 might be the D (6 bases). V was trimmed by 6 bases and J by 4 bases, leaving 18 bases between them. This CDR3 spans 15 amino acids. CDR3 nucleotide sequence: TGTGCCAGCAGCTCCGAGGGTGCCAGGGGCTATGGCTACACCTTC. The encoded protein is CASSSEGARGYGYTF.

CDR3 nucleotide sequence: TGCAGTGCAGAGCGGGGACTAGGATACAATGAGCAGTTCTTC. Translation: CSAERGLGYNEQFF. The V call is TRBV20-1, the J call TRBJ2-1, with TRBD2 identical over 8 bases. The germline V gene has CDR1 DFQATT and CDR2 SNEGSKA (reference sequence). The CDR3 extends over 14 amino acids. V gave up 6 bases and J gave up 4 bases; unmatched junction bases: 8.

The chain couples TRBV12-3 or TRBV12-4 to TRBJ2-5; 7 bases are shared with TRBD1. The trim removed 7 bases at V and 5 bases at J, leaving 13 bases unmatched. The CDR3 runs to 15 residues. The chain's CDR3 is CASNPTTGALETQYF. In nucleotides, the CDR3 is TGTGCCAGCAACCCCACCACAGGGGCACTCGAGACCCAGTACTTC.

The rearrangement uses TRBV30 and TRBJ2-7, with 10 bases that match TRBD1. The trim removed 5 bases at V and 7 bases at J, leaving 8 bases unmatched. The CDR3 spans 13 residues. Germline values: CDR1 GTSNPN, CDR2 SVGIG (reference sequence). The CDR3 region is CAWGSDRGQEQYF. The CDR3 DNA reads TGTGCCTGGGGAAGCGACAGGGGGCAGGAGCAGTACTTC.

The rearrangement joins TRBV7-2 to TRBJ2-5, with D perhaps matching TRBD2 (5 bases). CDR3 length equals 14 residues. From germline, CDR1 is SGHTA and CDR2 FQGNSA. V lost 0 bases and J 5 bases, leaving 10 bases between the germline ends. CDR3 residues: CASSLAGVGETQYF. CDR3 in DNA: TGTGCCAGCAGCTTAGCGGGAGTCGGGGAGACCCAGTACTTC. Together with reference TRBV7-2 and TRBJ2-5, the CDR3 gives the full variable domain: GAGVSQSPSNKVTEKGKDVELRCDPISGHTALYWYRQSLGQGLEFLIYFQGNSAPDKSGLPSDRFSAERTGGSVSTLTIQRTQQEDSAVYLCASSLAGVGETQYFGPGTRLLVL.

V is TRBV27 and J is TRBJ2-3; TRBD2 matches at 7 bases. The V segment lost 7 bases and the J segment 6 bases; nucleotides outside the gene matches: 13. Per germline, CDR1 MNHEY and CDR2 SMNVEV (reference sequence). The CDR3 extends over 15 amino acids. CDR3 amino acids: CASKVFRGVGDTQYF. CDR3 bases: TGTGCCAGCAAAGTTTTCCGGGGGGTCGGGGATACGCAGTATTTT.

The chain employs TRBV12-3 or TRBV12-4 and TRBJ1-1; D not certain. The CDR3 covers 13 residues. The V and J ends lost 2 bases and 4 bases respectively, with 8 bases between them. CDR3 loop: CASSLHRSTEAFF. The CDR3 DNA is TGTGCCAGCAGTTTACACAGATCCACTGAAGCTTTCTTT.

The CDR3 DNA is TGTGCCAGCAGCCGGTTGGACAGGGCGTGGAACACTGAAGCTTTCTTT. The encoded protein is CASSRLDRAWNTEAFF. The chain is built from TRBV14 and TRBJ1-1, with 8 bases aligning to TRBD1. The germline CDR1 and CDR2 sequences are SGHDN and FVKESK. The CDR3 runs 16 residues. Losses at the gene ends were 4 bases for V and 1 base for J; bases not matched to a gene: 8.

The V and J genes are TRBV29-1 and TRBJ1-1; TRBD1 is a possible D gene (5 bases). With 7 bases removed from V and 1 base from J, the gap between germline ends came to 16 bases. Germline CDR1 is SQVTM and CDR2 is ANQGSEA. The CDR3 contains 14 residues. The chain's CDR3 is CSAADSRRNTEAFF. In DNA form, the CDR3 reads TGCAGCGCCGCCGACAGTCGGCGGAACACTGAAGCTTTCTTT.

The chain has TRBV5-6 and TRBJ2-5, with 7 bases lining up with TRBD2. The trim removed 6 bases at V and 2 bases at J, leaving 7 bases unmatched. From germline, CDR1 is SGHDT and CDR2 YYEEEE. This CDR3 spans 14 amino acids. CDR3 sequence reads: CASNPAGRQETQYF. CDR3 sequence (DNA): TGTGCCAGCAACCCAGCGGGACGGCAAGAGACCCAGTACTTC. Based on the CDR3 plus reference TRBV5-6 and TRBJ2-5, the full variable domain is DAGVTQSPTHLIKTRGQQVTLRCSPKSGHDTVSWYQQALGQGPQFIFQYYEEEERQRGNFPDRFSGHQFPNYSSELNVNALLLGDSALYLCASNPAGRQETQYFGPGTRLLVL.

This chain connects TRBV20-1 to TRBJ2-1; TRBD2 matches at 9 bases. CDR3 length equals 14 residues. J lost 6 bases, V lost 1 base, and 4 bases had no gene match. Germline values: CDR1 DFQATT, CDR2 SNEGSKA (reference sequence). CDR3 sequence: CSARGLAEINEQFF. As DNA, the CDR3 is TGCAGTGCTAGAGGACTAGCGGAAATCAATGAGCAGTTCTTC.

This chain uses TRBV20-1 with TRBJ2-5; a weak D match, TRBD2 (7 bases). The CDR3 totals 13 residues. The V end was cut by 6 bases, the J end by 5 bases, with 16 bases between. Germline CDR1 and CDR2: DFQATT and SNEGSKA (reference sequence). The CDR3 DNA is TGCAGTGCAGACGCGGGGGCCACCGAGACCCAGTACTTC. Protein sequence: CSADAGATETQYF.

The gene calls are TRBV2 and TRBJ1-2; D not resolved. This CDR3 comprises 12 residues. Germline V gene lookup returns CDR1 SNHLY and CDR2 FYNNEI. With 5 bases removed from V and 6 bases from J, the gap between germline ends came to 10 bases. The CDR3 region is CASSLGLNGYTF. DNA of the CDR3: TGTGCCAGCAGTTTGGGTTTGAATGGCTACACCTTC.